This T cell receptor (beta chain) was sequenced during a study of blood T cells in healthy people across ages. General study points: Investigators viewed diversity estimates from one million T cells as underestimates, the study reported.

The J segment lost 5 bases and the V segment lost 7 bases, leaving 9 bases of the junction unmatched. This CDR3 region has 14 residues. In the case of this clonotype: Its cognate antigen is unknown.

Next came a second PCR, run for about 6 to 12 cycles, which used a sample-barcoded 5' primer along with a J-beta primer mix. TCRdb ran MiXCR on the 5' RACE reads and lists one entry per CDR3 protein. The table has almost 800,000 distinct CDR3 sequences, more than 45% seen once. The chain carries TRBV12-3 or TRBV12-4 and TRBJ2-5; TRBD2 matches 8 bases. The specimen sequenced was blood. The TCR was taken from a man aged 30 to 45 in good health. The DNA for the CDR3 is TGTGCCAGCATACGGGGGGGCCTTCGGGAGACCCAGTACTTC. It codes for CASIRGGLRETQYF.